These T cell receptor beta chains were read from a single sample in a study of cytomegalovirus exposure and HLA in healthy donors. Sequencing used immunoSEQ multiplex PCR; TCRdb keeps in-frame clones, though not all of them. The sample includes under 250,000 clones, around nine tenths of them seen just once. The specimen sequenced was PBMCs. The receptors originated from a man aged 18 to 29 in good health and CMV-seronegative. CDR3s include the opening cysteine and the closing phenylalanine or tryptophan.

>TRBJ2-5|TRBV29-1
CSVEDRDSYGTQYF
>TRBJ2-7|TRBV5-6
CASSLDRIAYEQYF
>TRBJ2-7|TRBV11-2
CASRGLAGGQEQYF
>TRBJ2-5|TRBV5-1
CASSGGGLEETQYF
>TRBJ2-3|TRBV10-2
CASRTSTDTQYF
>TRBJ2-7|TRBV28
CASSSLLGTGVYEQYF
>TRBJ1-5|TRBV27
CASRSGGAGNQPQHF
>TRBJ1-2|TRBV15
CATSRDLVTGAPNYGYTF
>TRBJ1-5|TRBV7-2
CASSLELGVGQGGQPQHF
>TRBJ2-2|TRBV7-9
CASSLSTGFSGELFF
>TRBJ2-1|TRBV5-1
CASSFHTGVDNEQFF
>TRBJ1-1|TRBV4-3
CASSHDRATEAFF
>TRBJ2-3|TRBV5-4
CASSSDRDRAPSDTQYF
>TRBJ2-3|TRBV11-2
CASSPGGWGTDTQYF
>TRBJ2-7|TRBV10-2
CASSESGGQVLTQYF
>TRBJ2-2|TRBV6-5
CASSYANGELFF
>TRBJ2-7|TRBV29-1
CSVDGSNSYEQYF
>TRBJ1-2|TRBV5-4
CASSPILDRDDGYTF
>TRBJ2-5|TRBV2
CASSQTGQETQYF
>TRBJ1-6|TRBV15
CATSREGGDSYNSPLHF
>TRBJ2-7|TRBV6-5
CASSYPGRGIPYEQYF
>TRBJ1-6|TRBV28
CASRDRGSSYNSPLHF
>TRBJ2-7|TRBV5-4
CASSSPGLAAYEQYF
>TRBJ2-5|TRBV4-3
CASSQEKGEETQYF
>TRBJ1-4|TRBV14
CASSQVGQFPEKLFF
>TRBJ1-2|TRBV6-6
CASSTTGTGGDYGYTF
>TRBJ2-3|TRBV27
CASRSSGRLTDTQYF
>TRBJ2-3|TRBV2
CASAIAGVTDTQYF
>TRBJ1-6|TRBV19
CASRGTGGDNSPLHF
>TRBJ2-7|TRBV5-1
CASSSRDSSYEQYF
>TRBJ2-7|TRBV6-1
CASTRGHYEQYF
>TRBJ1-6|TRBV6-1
CASSYRDSPLHF
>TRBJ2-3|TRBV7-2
CASSVAGGPSDTQYF
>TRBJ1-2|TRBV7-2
CASSLSESGYTF
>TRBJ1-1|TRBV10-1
CASSPLPNTEAFF
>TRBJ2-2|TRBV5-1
CASSFVAGNTGELFF
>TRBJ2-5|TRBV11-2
CASSLGPEETQYF
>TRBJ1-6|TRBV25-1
CASSPSGGQGNHF
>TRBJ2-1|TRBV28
CASSFERITYNEQFF
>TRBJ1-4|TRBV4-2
CASSHGTGIEKLFF
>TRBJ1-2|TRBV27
CASSLGQNYGYTF
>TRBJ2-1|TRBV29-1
CSALGVAGVNEQFF
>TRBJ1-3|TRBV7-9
CASSPRDSGNTIYF
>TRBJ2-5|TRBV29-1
CSVEVGLAGATSQETQYF
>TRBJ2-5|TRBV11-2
CASSPDRSSGTQYF
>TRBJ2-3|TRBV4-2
CASSQPGQGVTDTQYF
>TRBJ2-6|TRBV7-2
CASSSSGVSGANVLTF
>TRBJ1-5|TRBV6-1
CASSFRDREHQPQHF
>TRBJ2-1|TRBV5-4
CASSLGGGGPYNEQFF
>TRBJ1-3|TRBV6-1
CASSEGLRSSGNTIYF
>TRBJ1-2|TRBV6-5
CASSLLGTGIDGYTF
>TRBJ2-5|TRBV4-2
CASSPRLAGVETQYF
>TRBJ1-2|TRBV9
CASSTQGGHGYTF
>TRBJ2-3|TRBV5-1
CASSRPSGSTDTQYF